Presented here are 21 T cell receptor beta chains from one specimen sequenced in a study of blood T cell repertoires in COVID-19. Here immunoSEQ multiplex PCR was the method, and the copy in TCRdb shows in-frame clones only, minus some. Seen here are roughly 200,000 clones, 80% observed once, and the top ten hold 6.9%. The sequenced material came from peripheral blood. Source of these receptors: a man aged 55 to 70 with acute or convalescent COVID-19.

V usage is TRBV6-5 and J usage is TRBJ1-1, with 9 bases fitting TRBD1. Germline CDR1 and CDR2: MNHEY and SVGAGI. The CDR3 loop spans 14 amino acids. Unmatched junction bases numbered 10, after V lost 2 bases and J lost 12 bases. The CDR3 nucleotides are TGTGCCAGCAGTTACAGCGGGACAGGGATTGTGTCTTTCTTT. It encodes CASSYSGTGIVSFF.

The chain employs TRBV9 and TRBJ2-2; the D is unclear. The CDR3 length is 12 residues. The germline V and J ends were trimmed by 6 bases and 6 bases, with 9 bases remaining between them. Germline V gives CDR1 SGDLS, CDR2 YYNGEE. CDR3: CASTSAAGELFF. The CDR3 bases are TGTGCCAGCACCTCCGCGGCCGGGGAGCTGTTTTTT.

The chain joins TRBV7-6 to TRBJ1-3, with 8 bases that match TRBD1. Germline V gives CDR1 SGHVS, CDR2 FNYEAQ. Trimming took 5 bases from V and 0 from J; bases not matched to a gene: 6. The length of the CDR3 is 16 residues. The CDR3 bases are TGTGCCAGCAGCGTAGGACAGGGAAGCTCTGGAAACACCATATATTTT. Protein: CASSVGQGSSGNTIYF.

This clone was observed many times. The chain links TRBV4-3 to TRBJ2-7; perhaps TRBD2 as D (5 bases). Between the trimmed V and J ends, which lost 1 base and 12 bases, there was a span of 16 bases. CDR3 size: 13 residues. CDR1 and CDR2 (germline): LGHNA, YSLEER. CDR3 amino acids: CASSQVIGELPYF. CDR3 sequence (DNA): TGCGCCAGCAGCCAAGTGATTGGGGAGTTGCCGTACTTC.

The chain uses TRBV7-2 and TRBJ1-5; 7 bases are a match to TRBD1. This CDR3 comprises 16 residues. Looked up from germline, CDR1 is SGHTA and CDR2 is FQGNSA. The junction had 6 bases not matched to a gene; V was cut back by 4 bases and J by 0 bases. The CDR3 coding sequence is TGTGCCAGCAGCTCCCAGGGGGTGGTTAGCAATCAGCCCCAGCATTTT. This translates into CASSSQGVVSNQPQHF.

The V gene is TRBV27, the J gene TRBJ2-7; perhaps TRBD1 as D (6 bases). The germline V gene has CDR1 MNHEY and CDR2 SMNVEV (reference sequence). Trimming stripped 0 bases from V and 0 bases from J, with 12 bases between. The CDR3 runs to 16 residues. The CDR3 DNA is TGTGCCAGCAGTTTATCAGGGCAGGGGCTCTCCTACGAGCAGTACTTC. It encodes CASSLSGQGLSYEQYF.

Concerning this clone itself: Within the sample, other DNA sequences also encode this same CDR3. The CDR3 bases are TGTGCCAGCAGCTTAGGGGAGGGTCGGGGGCCCCAGCATTTT. This sequence encodes CASSLGEGRGPQHF. The chain carries TRBV11-2 and TRBJ1-5; D unclear. Per the germline V gene, CDR1 is SGHAT and CDR2 is FQNNGV. The V gene lost 1 base and the J gene lost 9 bases, with 13 bases spanning the gap. The CDR3 spans 14 residues.

The rearrangement joins TRBV27 to TRBJ2-6, with 10 bases that match TRBD1. V was pared by 2 bases and J by 1 base, with 5 bases of the junction left unmatched. This CDR3 region has 18 residues. The germline V gene encodes CDR1 MNHEY and CDR2 SMNVEV (reference sequence). The CDR3 protein is CASSLIGQGESGANVLTF. The CDR3 DNA reads as TGTGCCAGCAGTTTAATAGGACAGGGGGAATCTGGGGCCAACGTCCTGACTTTC.

This clone was recorded once. The chain employs TRBV6-5 and TRBJ1-3; 8 bases align to TRBD1. CDR3 length: 14 amino acids. The trim removed 6 bases at V and 2 bases at J, leaving 3 bases unmatched. Per the germline V gene, CDR1 is MNHEY and CDR2 is SVGAGI. The DNA of the CDR3 is TGTGCCAGCAGGACGGACAGGGCTGGAAACACCATATATTTT. It yields the protein CASRTDRAGNTIYF.

The chain combines TRBV6-5 with TRBJ2-1; TRBD2 agrees at 11 bases. The germline CDR1 and CDR2 sequences are MNHEY and SVGAGI. The CDR3 is 15 residues long. With V trimmed by 4 bases and J by 4 bases, 3 bases remained unmatched. CDR3 DNA: TGTGCCAGCAGTTTACTAGCGGGGGTTTACAATGAGCAGTTCTTC. Translated: CASSLLAGVYNEQFF.

The V and J genes are TRBV9 and TRBJ2-1; TRBD2 agrees at 7 bases. The CDR3 runs 12 residues. The trim removed 7 bases at V and 9 bases at J, leaving 7 bases unmatched. From germline, CDR1 is SGDLS and CDR2 YYNGEE. The CDR3 DNA sequence: TGTGCCAGCGTCGGGGAGGGGATTGAGCAGTTCTTC. It yields the protein CASVGEGIEQFF.

J is TRBJ1-1 and V is TRBV6-6; a possible D gene is TRBD1 (5 bases). Germline-derived CDR1 and CDR2 are MNHNY and SVGAGI (reference sequence). The CDR3 covers 13 residues. Between the trimmed V and J ends, which lost 7 bases and 2 bases, there was a span of 11 bases. CDR3 in amino acids: CASTTGGNTEAFF. As DNA, the CDR3 is TGTGCCAGCACCACGGGGGGAAACACTGAAGCTTTCTTT.

V gene TRBV25-1 combines with J gene TRBJ2-1, with TRBD2 as a possible D gene (5 bases). The CDR3 runs to 14 residues. The germline V gene encodes CDR1 MGHDK and CDR2 SYGVNS. V was shortened by 5 bases and J by 6 bases, with 14 bases between the two germline ends. The CDR3 sequence is CASSPQGGANEQFF. The CDR3 DNA follows: TGTGCCAGCAGTCCCCAAGGAGGAGCCAATGAGCAGTTCTTC.

This clone appeared a few times. This chain connects TRBV6-2 or TRBV6-3 to TRBJ1-2; TRBD1 is a possible D gene (5 bases). V was shortened by 5 bases and J by 3 bases, with 13 bases between the two germline ends. Germline CDR1 MNHEY, CDR2 SVGEGT. The CDR3 length is 14 residues. The CDR3 sequence is CASSTLGADYGYTF. The CDR3 DNA is TGTGCCAGCAGTACCCTTGGGGCAGACTATGGCTACACCTTC.

The sample holds one count of this clone. The chain joins TRBV7-8 to TRBJ2-2, with D maybe TRBD1 (6 bases). This CDR3 has 15 residues. Trimming cost V 8 bases and J 2 bases, with 15 bases left between them. Germline loops: CDR1 SGHVS, CDR2 FQNEAQ. CDR3 DNA sequence: TGTGCCAGCTCTTTTGGACAGCTCAACACCGGGGAGCTGTTTTTT. Encoded protein: CASSFGQLNTGELFF.

V and J are TRBV12-3 or TRBV12-4 and TRBJ1-2; D is uncertain. The CDR3 loop spans 13 amino acids. The V gene lost 3 bases and the J gene lost 2 bases, with 7 bases spanning the gap. CDR3 nucleotide sequence: TGTGCCAGCAGTTTGAGGGCGAACTATGGCTACACCTTC. The encoded protein is CASSLRANYGYTF.

The chain recombines TRBV19 with TRBJ1-2, with a weak D call TRBD1 (5 bases). CDR3 length: 14 residues. Deletions cut 3 bases from V and 2 bases from J, with 10 bases between. CDR1 LNHDA and CDR2 SQIVND come from the germline V gene (reference sequence). CDR3 sequence: CASSMYSGNYGYTF. In DNA, the CDR3 is TGTGCCAGTAGTATGTATTCAGGGAACTATGGCTACACCTTC.

The gene calls are TRBV3-1 (or the pseudogene TRBV3-2) and TRBJ2-7, with 11 nucleotides matching TRBD2. The V and J ends lost 6 bases and 3 bases, in that order; junction bases with no gene match: 1. Germline V CDR1 and CDR2: LGHDT, YNNKEL (reference sequence). The CDR3 has 13 residues. The CDR3 bases are TGTGCCAGCAGTAGCGGGGGGGGCTACGAGCAGTACTTC. Encoded protein: CASSSGGGYEQYF.

This clone was detected a few times. The V gene is TRBV6-5, the J gene TRBJ1-1; 7 bases agree with TRBD1. J gave up 6 bases and V 5 bases, and 12 bases lay outside the gene matches. The CDR3 covers 15 residues. Germline CDR1 is MNHEY and CDR2 is SVGAGI. Here the CDR3 DNA reads TGTGCCAGCAGTCCCGACAGGGCGACTTTATCTGAAGCTTTCTTT. Translation: CASSPDRATLSEAFF.

This clone is a singleton in its sample. V is TRBV5-1 and J is TRBJ2-5; D is ambiguous. Germline CDR1 is SGHRS and CDR2 is YFSETQ. The germline V and J ends were trimmed by 2 bases and 0 bases, with 5 bases remaining between them. The CDR3 covers 13 residues. The DNA for the CDR3 is TGCGCCAGCAGCTTATCTTACCAAGAGACCCAGTACTTC. This encodes CASSLSYQETQYF.

The genes are TRBV6-1 and TRBJ1-3, with TRBD1 as a possible D gene (5 bases). The V and J ends lost 1 base and 0 bases respectively, with 22 bases between them. The germline V gene has CDR1 MNHNS and CDR2 SASEGT. CDR3 size: 20 residues. The CDR3 bases are TGTGCCAGCAGTGAAGTGAGGGGCGGAGCGGGTTTTTACTCTGGAAACACCATATATTTT. It translates to CASSEVRGGAGFYSGNTIYF.